A single sample gave rise to the 29 T cell receptor beta chains below, sequenced in a study of blood T cell repertoires in COVID-19. Produced via immunoSEQ multiplex PCR; TCRdb's table is partial and in-frame only. The table includes about 100,000 clones, approximately 81% detected once. Source material: peripheral blood. The source is a human donor in a cohort sampled during active COVID-19.

The V call is TRBV5-4, the J call TRBJ1-1; a possible D gene is TRBD1 (5 bases). V was pared by 1 base and J by 2 bases, with 12 bases between. The CDR3 extends over 15 amino acids. Germline V gene data show CDR1 as SGHNT and CDR2 as YYREEE (reference sequence). The CDR3 loop is CASSLTRQGNTEAFF. The CDR3 DNA sequence: TGTGCCAGCAGCTTGACCCGCCAGGGTAACACTGAAGCTTTCTTT.

This chain connects TRBV28 to TRBJ1-1; tentative D call: TRBD1 (6 bases). The V gene lost 8 bases and the J gene lost 6 bases, with 19 bases spanning the gap. CDR1 is MDHEN, CDR2 SYDVKM, per germline. This CDR3 has 14 amino acids. This CDR3 is CASGPAGDLAEAFF. The CDR3 DNA sequence: TGTGCCAGCGGTCCGGCAGGGGACCTCGCTGAAGCTTTCTTT.

This chain uses TRBV11-2 with TRBJ1-3; D is uncertain. Germline CDR1 reads SGHAT; CDR2 reads FQNNGV. V lost 1 base, J lost 8 bases, and 12 bases lay in between. The CDR3 has 14 residues. In DNA, the CDR3 is TGTGCCAGCAGCTTAGCGCCTGGACTGGACACCATATATTTT. Translated: CASSLAPGLDTIYF.

This clone showed up just once. The chain joins TRBV11-2 to TRBJ2-7, with 9 bases lining up with TRBD2. V lost 6 bases to trimming and J lost 0 bases; unmatched junction nucleotides: 6. Germline V CDR1 and CDR2: SGHAT, FQNNGV. The CDR3 extends over 15 amino acids. The CDR3 sequence: CASSRNSGSSYEQYF. CDR3 sequence (DNA): TGTGCCAGCAGTCGCAATAGCGGGAGCTCCTACGAGCAGTACTTC.

The chain employs TRBV6-5 and TRBJ2-7, with 8 positions matching TRBD1. The CDR3 sequence is 13 residues long. Losses at the gene ends were 7 bases for V and 4 bases for J; bases not matched to a gene: 6. CDR1 and CDR2 from the germline V gene are MNHEY and SVGAGI. CDR3 in amino acids: CASNTGQAYEQYF. DNA for the CDR3: TGTGCCAGCAATACGGGACAGGCGTACGAGCAGTACTTC.

The chain couples TRBV28 to TRBJ2-1; maybe TRBD1 (6 bases). V lost 7 bases and J 6 bases, leaving 16 bases between the germline ends. Germline CDR1 reads MDHEN; CDR2 reads SYDVKM. This CDR3 region has 14 residues. Written as DNA, the CDR3 is TGTGCCAGCACCTCCGCAGGGGCTGTCAATGAGCAGTTCTTC. It yields the protein CASTSAGAVNEQFF.

The rearrangement joins TRBV11-2 to TRBJ2-7, with D perhaps matching TRBD2 (5 bases). Per germline, CDR1 SGHAT and CDR2 FQNNGV. The CDR3 has 14 amino acids. V dropped 1 base and J dropped 3 bases, with 10 bases sitting between them. DNA for the CDR3: TGTGCCAGCAGCTTAGTGGCGGGCGGCTACGAGCAGTACTTC. Its protein product is CASSLVAGGYEQYF.

For the CDR3, the DNA is TGTGCCAGCAGCCCAATGGGGACTAGCGCAGATACGCAGTATTTT. As protein: CASSPMGTSADTQYF. The V gene is TRBV7-3, the J gene TRBJ2-3; 10 bases match TRBD2. The CDR3 totals 15 residues. Germline V lookup: CDR1 SGHTA, CDR2 FQGTGA. V trimming: 5 bases; J trimming: 4 bases; junction bases outside the gene matches: 6.

To note about this clone: Other nucleotide sequences in the sample specify the same CDR3. The CDR3 protein is CASSPQLNQPQHF. CDR3 coding DNA: TGTGCCAGCTCACCACAGCTAAATCAGCCCCAGCATTTT. This chain connects TRBV18 to TRBJ1-5; D is ambiguous. Trimming left V 1 base short and J 4 bases short, with 5 bases between. Germline CDR1 KGHSH, CDR2 LQKENI. The CDR3 runs to 13 residues.

The rearrangement joins TRBV5-1 to TRBJ1-1; the D is unclear. Trimming cost V 5 bases and J 5 bases, with 19 bases left between them. CDR3 length: 15 amino acids. Germline V gene lookup returns CDR1 SGHRS and CDR2 YFSETQ. The CDR3 here is CASRREWGVETEAFF. The CDR3 DNA sequence: TGCGCCAGCAGGAGGGAGTGGGGAGTGGAAACTGAAGCTTTCTTT.

The chain employs TRBV18 and TRBJ2-5; tentatively, D is TRBD1 (6 bases). The CDR3 length is 15 residues. Trimming took 5 bases from V and 1 from J, leaving 14 bases between them. Looked up from germline, CDR1 is KGHSH and CDR2 is LQKENI. For the CDR3, the DNA is TGTGCCAGCTCATTCGACAGGTCCCTCCAAGAGACCCAGTACTTC. Amino acids: CASSFDRSLQETQYF.

This sequence joins TRBV9 and TRBJ2-7; 8 nucleotides match TRBD1. CDR1 and CDR2 from the germline V gene are SGDLS and YYNGEE. With 3 bases clipped from V and 1 base from J, the junction kept 12 bases outside the gene matches. The CDR3 has 17 amino acids. CDR3 sequence reads: CASSANPGQEYSYEQYF. CDR3 bases: TGTGCCAGCAGCGCGAACCCGGGACAGGAATATTCCTACGAGCAGTACTTC.

The chain uses TRBV5-6 and TRBJ2-7; TRBD2 matches at 7 bases. Trimming at V came to 0 bases and at J to 6 bases, leaving 12 bases not matched to a gene. CDR1 and CDR2 (germline): SGHDT, YYEEEE. The CDR3 totals 16 residues. The CDR3, as DNA: TGTGCCAGCAGCTTGGGAGTGGGTACTAGCGACTCCGAGCAGTACTTC. Translated, it gives CASSLGVGTSDSEQYF. The whole variable domain, filled in from reference TRBV5-6 and TRBJ2-7, reads DAGVTQSPTHLIKTRGQQVTLRCSPKSGHDTVSWYQQALGQGPQFIFQYYEEEERQRGNFPDRFSGHQFPNYSSELNVNALLLGDSALYLCASSLGVGTSDSEQYFGPGTRLTVT.

This clone was seen a handful of times. The chain combines TRBV6-5 with TRBJ1-1; 8 positions match TRBD1. Losses at the gene ends were 6 bases for V and 5 bases for J; bases not matched to a gene: 2. The CDR3 loop spans 12 amino acids. In germline, CDR1 is MNHEY, CDR2 SVGAGI. The CDR3 reads CASRTGETEAFF. CDR3 sequence (DNA): TGTGCCAGCAGGACAGGGGAAACTGAAGCTTTCTTT.

J is TRBJ2-1 and V is TRBV3-1 (or the pseudogene TRBV3-2); D is possibly TRBD1 (6 bases). CDR1 LGHDT and CDR2 YNNKEL come from the germline V gene (reference sequence). V gave up 0 bases and J gave up 3 bases, with 9 bases separating them. There are 15 residues in the CDR3. The DNA of the CDR3 is TGTGCCAGCAGCCAAGAGGGACACTTCTACAATGAGCAGTTCTTC. This encodes CASSQEGHFYNEQFF.

The chain carries TRBV24-1 and TRBJ1-2; 8 bases map to TRBD1. The CDR3 has 12 residues. V was pared by 4 bases and J by 12 bases, with 6 bases of the junction left unmatched. In germline, CDR1 is KGHDR, CDR2 SFDVKD. The CDR3 nucleotides read TGTGCCACCAGTGACCTCGGACAGGGCCACACCTTC. Its translation is CATSDLGQGHTF.

The gene calls are TRBV7-3 and TRBJ2-7, with 10 nucleotides matching TRBD1. This CDR3 contains 15 residues. Germline V lookup: CDR1 SGHTA, CDR2 FQGTGA. The ends lost 1 base at V and 3 bases at J; junction bases unmatched: 3. The CDR3 loop reads CASSLIGQGDYEQYF. DNA of the CDR3: TGTGCCAGCAGCTTAATTGGACAGGGGGACTACGAGCAGTACTTC.

The rearrangement joins TRBV5-1 to TRBJ2-1, with TRBD1 identical over 7 bases. Germline-derived CDR1 and CDR2 are SGHRS and YFSETQ. V shed 4 bases and J 4 bases; nucleotides not matched to a gene: 11. The CDR3 runs to 16 residues. The CDR3 DNA is TGCGCCAGCAGCCATTATGACACAGGGGCGTACAATGAGCAGTTCTTC. Translated: CASSHYDTGAYNEQFF.

This clone occurred once. The chain has TRBV12-3 or TRBV12-4 and TRBJ1-2, with unresolved D. Trimming took off 10 bases at V and 7 bases at J, with 19 bases between the two ends. This CDR3 region has 13 residues. CDR3 coding DNA: TGTGCCATGCAATTCGTAGGTCGGGGTGGCTACACCTTC. This encodes CAMQFVGRGGYTF.

This clone was observed a single time. This rearrangement joins TRBV6-5 to TRBJ2-1; TRBD2 is a possible D gene (5 bases). The V gene lost 6 bases and the J gene lost 4 bases, with 13 bases spanning the gap. Germline V gene data show CDR1 as MNHEY and CDR2 as SVGAGI. This CDR3 is built from 14 residues. This CDR3 is CASRTDLTYNEQFF. The CDR3 DNA is TGTGCCAGCAGGACGGACTTGACATACAATGAGCAGTTCTTC.

The genes are TRBV7-2 and TRBJ1-4; perhaps TRBD1 as D (5 bases). Looked up from germline, CDR1 is SGHTA and CDR2 is FQGNSA. The CDR3 loop spans 15 amino acids. Trimming left V 1 base short and J 7 bases short, with 13 bases between. The CDR3 protein is CASSLEEGWGEKLFF. CDR3 sequence (DNA): TGTGCCAGCAGCTTAGAGGAGGGGTGGGGTGAAAAACTGTTTTTT.

This clone was detected only once. The gene calls are TRBV19 and TRBJ1-4, with D possibly TRBD1 on 5 matching bases. Germline V gives CDR1 LNHDA, CDR2 SQIVND (reference sequence). The V end lost 3 bases, the J end lost 4 bases, and 12 bases lay between the germline ends. The CDR3 runs to 15 residues. This chain's CDR3 is CASSMPGGDNEKLFF. The CDR3 coding sequence is TGTGCCAGTAGTATGCCGGGGGGGGATAATGAAAAACTGTTTTTT.

The rearrangement uses TRBV24-1 and TRBJ2-1; 7 nucleotides align to TRBD2. V dropped 2 bases and J dropped 6; count of bases not matched to a gene: 18. Germline V gene lookup returns CDR1 KGHDR and CDR2 SFDVKD. This CDR3 is 19 amino acids long. CDR3 in DNA: TGTGCCACCAGTGATTCCTCCCCCGGTGGGGTGGGCGGGGGCAATGAGCAGTTCTTC. This encodes CATSDSSPGGVGGGNEQFF.

V and J are TRBV5-6 and TRBJ1-2; possible D gene TRBD1, 5 bases. Germline-derived CDR1 and CDR2 are SGHDT and YYEEEE. V lost 1 base to trimming and J lost 4 bases, with 11 bases between them. The length of the CDR3 is 14 residues. CDR3 loop: CASSLSQGGYGYTF. The CDR3 DNA reads as TGTGCCAGCAGCTTGTCCCAGGGAGGCTATGGCTACACCTTC.

The chain is built from TRBV5-6 and TRBJ1-1; D remains unclear. Deletions cut 0 bases from V and 6 bases from J, with 9 bases between. There are 13 residues in the CDR3. The germline V gene encodes CDR1 SGHDT and CDR2 YYEEEE. The CDR3 sequence: CASSLVRVSEAFF. The DNA for the CDR3 is TGTGCCAGCAGCTTGGTGCGTGTGTCTGAAGCTTTCTTT.

This clone has just one count. The rearrangement links TRBV7-2 to TRBJ1-1; no reliable D call. CDR1 is SGHTA, CDR2 FQGNSA, per germline. Trimming stripped 3 bases from V and 2 bases from J, with 16 bases between. The CDR3 contains 16 residues. The CDR3 protein is CASSFSTVNPNTEAFF. CDR3 in DNA: TGTGCCAGCAGCTTCTCAACAGTCAACCCTAACACTGAAGCTTTCTTT.

V usage is TRBV27 and J usage is TRBJ1-5; D gene ambiguous. The V end was cut by 5 bases, the J end by 0 bases, with 20 bases between. CDR3 length: 18 residues. In germline, CDR1 is MNHEY, CDR2 SMNVEV (reference sequence). As DNA, the CDR3 is TGTGCCAGCAGTCCCGGCACGGGGTGGGGATATAGCAATCAGCCCCAGCATTTT. Translated, it gives CASSPGTGWGYSNQPQHF.

The chain recombines TRBV7-3 with TRBJ2-3; D gene uncertain. Germline V gene data show CDR1 as SGHTA and CDR2 as FQGTGA. CDR3 length: 15 residues. The V gene lost 4 bases and the J gene lost 4 bases, with 15 bases spanning the gap. CDR3 in amino acids: CASSSQPSSADTQYF. In DNA form, the CDR3 reads TGTGCCAGCAGCTCCCAGCCGTCAAGCGCAGATACGCAGTATTTT.

CDR3 amino acids: CASSQVAGGAHGYTF. The CDR3 DNA reads as TGTGCCAGCAGCCAAGTGGCGGGGGGCGCCCATGGCTACACCTTC. The chain couples TRBV14 to TRBJ1-2; the D gene is possibly TRBD1 (6 bases). V lost 1 base to trimming and J lost 6 bases, with 15 bases between them. CDR1 and CDR2 (germline): SGHDN, FVKESK. This CDR3 region has 15 residues.